Sequencing of this T cell receptor beta chain was carried out in a study of cytomegalovirus exposure and HLA in healthy donors. The study, taken as a whole, reports: A missense DCLRE1C variant was associated with V- and J-gene trimming of TCR beta chains in a later analysis, and an independent cohort replicated the association. It has been reported that TCR beta sequences accurately predicted the HLA-A and HLA-B alleles of most subjects.

The PCR made use of 60 Vbeta and 13 Jbeta primers. Only in-frame clones appear in the TCRdb table, and some are missing; sequencing was by immunoSEQ multiplex PCR. The sample contains about 120,000 clones, over 65% of which appear only once. Turning to this clone: The antigen is not known.

Germline V gene data show CDR1 as ENHRY and CDR2 as SYGVKD. Trimming at V came to 4 bases and at J to 5 bases, leaving 10 bases not matched to a gene. CDR3 size: 15 residues. The sequence derives from a woman in her twenties or thirties in good health and CMV-seropositive. The sample taken for sequencing was PBMCs. The rearrangement joins TRBV10-3 to TRBJ2-7, with 8 bases that match TRBD1. CDR3 loop: CAISGTTGVVDEQYF. CDR3 in DNA: TGTGCCATCAGTGGAACGACAGGGGTGGTGGACGAGCAGTACTTC.